This T cell receptor (beta chain) originates from a study of shared clonotypes between healthy human individuals. Study conclusions and caveats: Naive CD4 clonotypes were shared across a few donors at around 5.4%. An anticipated effect of sequencing depth on clonotype sharing among donors was recognized.

CDR1 and CDR2 (germline): SGHTA, FQGTGA. V trimming: 8 bases; J trimming: 10 bases; junction bases outside the gene matches: 11. The CDR3 has 14 residues. The table came from immunoSEQ multiplex PCR; TCRdb's copy has only in-frame clones and leaves some out. The table lists about 820,000 clones, 80% to 95% of them singletons. Naive-designated CD8 cells lacked CD45RO, were positively enriched for CCR7, and omitted terminally differentiated effector memory CD45RA+ cells. For this clone: Its antigen is still unknown.

Sample: naive CD8+ T cells sorted from blood. This chain connects TRBV7-3 to TRBJ2-1, with TRBD2 matching 10 bases. This receptor was taken from a man aged 25-40 years in good health. The CDR3 reads CASGPSGSYPEQFF. For the CDR3, the DNA is TGTGCCAGCGGCCCTAGCGGGAGTTATCCGGAGCAGTTCTTC.